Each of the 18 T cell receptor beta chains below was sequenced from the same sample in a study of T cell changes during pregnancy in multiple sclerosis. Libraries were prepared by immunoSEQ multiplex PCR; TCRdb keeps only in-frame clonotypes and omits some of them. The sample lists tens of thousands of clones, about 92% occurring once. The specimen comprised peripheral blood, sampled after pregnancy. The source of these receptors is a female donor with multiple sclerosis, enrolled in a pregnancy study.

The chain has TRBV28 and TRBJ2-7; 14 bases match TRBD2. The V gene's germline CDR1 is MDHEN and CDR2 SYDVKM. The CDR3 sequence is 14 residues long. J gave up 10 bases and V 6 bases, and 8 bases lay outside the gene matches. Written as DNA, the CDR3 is TGTGCCAGCAGACCGACAGGGACTAGCGGGAGACAGTACTTC. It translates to CASRPTGTSGRQYF.

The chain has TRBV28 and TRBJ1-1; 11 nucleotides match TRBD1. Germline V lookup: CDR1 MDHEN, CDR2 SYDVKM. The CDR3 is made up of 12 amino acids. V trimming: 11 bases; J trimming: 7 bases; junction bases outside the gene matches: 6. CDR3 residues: CAGTGGGGEAFF. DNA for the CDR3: TGTGCCGGGACAGGGGGAGGCGGTGAAGCTTTCTTT.

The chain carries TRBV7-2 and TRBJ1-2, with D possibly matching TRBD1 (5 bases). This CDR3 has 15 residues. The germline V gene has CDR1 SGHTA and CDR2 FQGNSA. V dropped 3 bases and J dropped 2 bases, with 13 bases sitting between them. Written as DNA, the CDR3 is TGTGCCAGCAGCTTCTCGACAGAGGTAAACTATGGCTACACCTTC. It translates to CASSFSTEVNYGYTF.

The CDR3 here is CASSRREIGVSNEAFF. CDR3 nucleotide sequence: TGCGCCAGCAGTCGTCGGGAGATAGGGGTCTCAAATGAAGCTTTCTTT. This chain connects TRBV5-1 to TRBJ1-1; perhaps TRBD1 as D (5 bases). Germline V lookup: CDR1 SGHRS, CDR2 YFSETQ. V was cut by 5 bases and J by 7 bases, with 24 bases left in between. CDR3 length: 16 amino acids.

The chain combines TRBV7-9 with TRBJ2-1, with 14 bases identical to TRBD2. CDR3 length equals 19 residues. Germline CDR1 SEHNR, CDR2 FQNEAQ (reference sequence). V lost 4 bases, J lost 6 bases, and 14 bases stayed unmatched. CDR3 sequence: CASSSMTSGRARGGNEQFF. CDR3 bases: TGTGCCAGCAGCTCAATGACTAGCGGGAGGGCCAGGGGAGGCAATGAGCAGTTCTTC.

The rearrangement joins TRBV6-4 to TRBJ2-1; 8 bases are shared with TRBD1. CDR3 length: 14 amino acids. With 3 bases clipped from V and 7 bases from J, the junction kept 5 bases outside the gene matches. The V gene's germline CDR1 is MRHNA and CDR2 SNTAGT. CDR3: CASSEQGAGNEQFF. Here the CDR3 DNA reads TGTGCCAGCAGTGAGCAGGGGGCAGGGAATGAGCAGTTCTTC.

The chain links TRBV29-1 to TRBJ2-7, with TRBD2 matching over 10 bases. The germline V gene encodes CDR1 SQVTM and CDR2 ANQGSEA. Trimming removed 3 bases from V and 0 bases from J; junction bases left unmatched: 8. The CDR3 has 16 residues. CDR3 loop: CSVDSGRPTFSYEQYF. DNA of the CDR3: TGCAGCGTTGATAGCGGGAGGCCGACTTTCTCCTACGAGCAGTACTTC.

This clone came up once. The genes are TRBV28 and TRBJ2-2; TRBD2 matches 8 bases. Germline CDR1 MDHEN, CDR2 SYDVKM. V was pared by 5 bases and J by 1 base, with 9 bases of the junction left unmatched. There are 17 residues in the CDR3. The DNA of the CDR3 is TGTGCCAGCAGTCCCCCGAGCGGGAGTGGGAACACCGGGGAGCTGTTTTTT. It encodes CASSPPSGSGNTGELFF.

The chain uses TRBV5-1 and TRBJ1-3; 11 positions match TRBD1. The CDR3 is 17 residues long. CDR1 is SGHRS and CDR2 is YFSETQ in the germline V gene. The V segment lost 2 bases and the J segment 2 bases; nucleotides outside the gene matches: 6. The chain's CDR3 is CASSLGTGGSTGNTIYF. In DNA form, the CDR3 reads TGCGCCAGCAGCTTAGGGACAGGGGGAAGTACTGGAAACACCATATATTTT.

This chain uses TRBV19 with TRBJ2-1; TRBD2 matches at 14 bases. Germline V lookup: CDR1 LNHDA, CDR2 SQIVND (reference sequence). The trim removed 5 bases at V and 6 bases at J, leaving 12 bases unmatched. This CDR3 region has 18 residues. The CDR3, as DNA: TGTGCCAGTAGTCCCCCTCCGGGACTAGCGGGAGACATCAATGAGCAGTTCTTC. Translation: CASSPPPGLAGDINEQFF. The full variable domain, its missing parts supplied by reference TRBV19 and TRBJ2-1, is DGGITQSPKYLFRKEGQNVTLSCEQNLNHDAMYWYRQDPGQGLRLIYYSQIVNDFQKGDIAEGYSVSREKKESFPLTVTSAQKNPTAFYLCASSPPPGLAGDINEQFFGPGTRLTVL.

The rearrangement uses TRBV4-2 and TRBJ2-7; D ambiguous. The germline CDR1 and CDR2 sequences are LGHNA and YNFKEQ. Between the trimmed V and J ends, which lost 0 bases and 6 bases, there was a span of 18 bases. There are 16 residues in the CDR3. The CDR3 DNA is TGTGCCAGCAGCCAAGATCGCATGAGTAGTTCGTTCGAGCAGTACTTC. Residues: CASSQDRMSSSFEQYF.

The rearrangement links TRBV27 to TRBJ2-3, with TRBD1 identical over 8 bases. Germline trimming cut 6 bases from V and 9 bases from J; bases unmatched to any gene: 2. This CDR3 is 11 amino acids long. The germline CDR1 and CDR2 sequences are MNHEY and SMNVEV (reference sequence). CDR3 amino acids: CASRDRATQYF. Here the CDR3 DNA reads TGTGCCAGCAGGGACAGGGCGACGCAGTATTTT.

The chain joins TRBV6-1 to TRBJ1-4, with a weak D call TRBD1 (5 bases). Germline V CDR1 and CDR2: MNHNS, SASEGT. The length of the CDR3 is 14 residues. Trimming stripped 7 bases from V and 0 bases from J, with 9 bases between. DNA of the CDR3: TGTGCCAGCATCCCGACAGCAACTAATGAAAAACTGTTTTTT. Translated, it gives CASIPTATNEKLFF.

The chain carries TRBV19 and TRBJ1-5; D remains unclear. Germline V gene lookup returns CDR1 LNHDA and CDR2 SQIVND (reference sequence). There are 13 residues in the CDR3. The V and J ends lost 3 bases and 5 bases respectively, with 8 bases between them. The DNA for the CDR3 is TGTGCCAGTAGTATGGCCACCGATCAGCCCCAGCATTTT. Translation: CASSMATDQPQHF.

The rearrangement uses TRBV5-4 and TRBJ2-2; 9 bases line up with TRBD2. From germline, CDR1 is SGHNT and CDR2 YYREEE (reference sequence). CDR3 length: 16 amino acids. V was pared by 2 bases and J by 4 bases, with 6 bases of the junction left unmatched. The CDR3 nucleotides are TGTGCCAGCAGCTTAGGGACTAGCAGGGGCACCGGGGAGCTGTTTTTT. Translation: CASSLGTSRGTGELFF.

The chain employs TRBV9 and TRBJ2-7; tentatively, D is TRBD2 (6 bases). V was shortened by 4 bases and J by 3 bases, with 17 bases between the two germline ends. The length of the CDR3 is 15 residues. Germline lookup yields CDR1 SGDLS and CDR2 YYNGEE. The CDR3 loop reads CASSPGTQSNYEQYF. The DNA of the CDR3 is TGTGCCAGCAGCCCCGGGACTCAGAGTAACTACGAGCAGTACTTC.

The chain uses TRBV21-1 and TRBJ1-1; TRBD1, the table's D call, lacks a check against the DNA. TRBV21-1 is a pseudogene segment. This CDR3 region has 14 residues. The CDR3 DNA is TGTGCCAGCAGCGAATCACAGGGGTGCACTGAAGCTTTCTTT. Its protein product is CASSESQGCTEAFF.

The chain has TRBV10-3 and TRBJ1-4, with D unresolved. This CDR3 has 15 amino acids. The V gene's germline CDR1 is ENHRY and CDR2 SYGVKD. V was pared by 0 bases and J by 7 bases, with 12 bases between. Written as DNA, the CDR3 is TGTGCCATCAGTGAGTCGTCAGGTGCCCTTGAAAAACTGTTTTTT. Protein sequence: CAISESSGALEKLFF.